This TCR beta chain was captured in a study of cytomegalovirus exposure and HLA in healthy donors. Turning to the study itself: Earlier, 95 million to 140 million unique TCR beta sequences were recovered from about 200 million T cells by an analysis. Within an early data release were approximately 85 million unique TCRs drawn from HLA-typed donors. Study-wide results and caveats: Prior analysis indicated that the majority of TCR beta V segments exhibited productivity approximately 90% or approximately 30% of the time.

Vbeta (60) and Jbeta (13) primers were used in the PCR. In the authors' workflow: A follow-up analysis tallied tens of millions of unique TCR beta chains, approximately 11 million shared. Some clones are missing from TCRdb's copy, which holds only in-frame ones; the method was immunoSEQ multiplex PCR. V, J and clone size are those of that table, while D and trimming were read from the DNA. The data contain fewer than 150,000 clones, roughly two thirds of them singletons. For this clone: The antigen is not known.

The TCR originated in a human donor in good health. Material for sequencing was PBMCs.

As DNA, the CDR3 is TGTGCCAGCACCCCAATAGGACTAGCGGGGGCCTACGAGCAGTACTTC. It codes for CASTPIGLAGAYEQYF. J is TRBJ2-7 and V is TRBV28, with 13 nucleotides matching TRBD2. CDR1 and CDR2 from the germline V gene are MDHEN and SYDVKM. The CDR3 is 16 amino acids. The trim removed 7 bases at V and 2 bases at J, leaving 8 bases unmatched.